The 4 T cell receptor beta chains given below trace back to one sample, sequenced in a study of T cell repertoires in cytomegalovirus infection. TCRdb redid the calling of the reads with MiXCR, one entry per CDR3 protein. Among some 400,000 distinct CDR3 sequences listed, roughly 31% were seen once. The sequencing sample was made of PBMCs. The source of these receptors is a human donor in good health (CMV status not recorded). Some clones in this sample may be carry-over from other donors' samples.

Points on this clonotype: In this CDR3 the conserved last residue, phenylalanine or tryptophan, is missing, so a read error is likely. The rearrangement uses TRBV6-5 and TRBJ1-2, with unresolved D. The CDR3 extends over 12 amino acids. In germline, CDR1 is MNHEY, CDR2 SVGAGI. The V end was cut by 6 bases, the J end by 4 bases, with 9 bases between. The CDR3: CASREPGYGYTL. The CDR3 nucleotides are TGTGCCAGCAGGGAACCAGGCTATGGCTACACCTTA.

A word on this clonotype: At one of its ends the junction is not consistent with the germline gene, which may arise from a read error. The chain links TRBV2 to TRBJ1-1; 10 bases are a match to TRBD1. The length of the CDR3 is 15 residues. Germline values: CDR1 SNHLY, CDR2 FYNNEI. The CDR3 nucleotides are TGTGCCAGCAGCTGGGGACAGGGGATGAATACTGAAGCTTTCTTT. This sequence encodes CASSWGQGMNTEAFF.

CDR3 in DNA: TGTGCCAGCAGCCCCCTCATCTACGAGCAGTACTTC. Residues: CASSPLIYEQYF. The chain links TRBV7-9 to TRBJ2-7; D remains ambiguous. Trimming removed 5 bases at V and 3 bases at J, with 8 bases between. The germline gives CDR1 SEHNR, CDR2 FQNEAQ (reference sequence). The CDR3 is 12 amino acids.

The chain uses TRBV5-1 and TRBJ2-7; D is possibly TRBD2 (5 bases). Looked up from germline, CDR1 is SGHRS and CDR2 is YFSETQ. The CDR3 totals 14 residues. The ends were cut back, 4 bases at V and 3 bases at J, with 14 bases in the middle. CDR3 region: CASSNSREGYEQYF. In DNA, the CDR3 is TGCGCCAGCAGCAATTCGAGGGAAGGCTACGAGCAGTACTTC.